This T cell receptor beta chain was identified during a study of post-analysis software for immune sequencing data. Study as a whole: Included among the disease courses, which were recorded for the cohort, were relapsing-remitting, secondary progressive and progressive-relapsing multiple sclerosis.

Turning to this clonotype: The antigen is unknown.

The V gene's germline CDR1 is SGHTA and CDR2 FQGNSA. The V end lost 3 bases, the J end lost 6 bases, and 9 bases lay between the germline ends. The CDR3 contains 13 residues. Study findings and constraints: The five TRBV segments detected at higher frequency in patients than in controls included TRBV5-6, TRBV5-1 and TRBV20-1.

Carried by the TCR beta cDNA libraries were unique molecular identifiers. From around 0.96 to 9.9 million T cells, 550,000 or so cDNA molecules were obtained. In TCRdb, the PCR reads were re-called with MiXCR into one record per CDR3 protein. The profile shows about 540,000 distinct CDR3 sequences, approximately 34% of them singletons. The chain employs TRBV7-2 and TRBJ2-4; no clear D gene. This clonotype was sampled from a girl between 2 and 17 years old with multiple sclerosis. Material for sequencing was blood. For the CDR3, the DNA is TGTGCCAGCAGCTTCCGGTTAGGAAACATTCAGTACTTC. Translation gives CASSFRLGNIQYF.